The text below deals with one TCR beta chain. Its antigen is undetermined. The donor group consisted entirely of healthy Caucasians. This sample stems from a study of identical twins. The CDR3 is 17 amino acids. V dropped 4 bases and J dropped 9 bases, with 25 bases sitting between them. Germline CDR1 and CDR2: LGHDT and YNNKEL (reference sequence). General study points: The authors drew conclusions from cross-sectional statistical analysis rather than following the same donors. Out-of-frame sharing of TCR alpha in monozygotic twins was underestimated by models. Insertions were fewer in abundant cord blood beta clonotypes, whereas memory repertoires showed none of this pattern.

TCRdb reanalysed the 5' RACE reads using MiXCR and keeps one entry per CDR3 protein. The repertoire has some 560,000 distinct CDR3 sequences, more than 9% of them found once; the top ten carry roughly 3.2%. The same sample was also studied in work on yellow fever vaccine responses in identical twins.

This receptor was obtained from a woman aged 18-29 years in good health. Sequenced sample: PBMCs. The genes are TRBV3-1 and TRBJ2-1; D is possibly TRBD2 (5 bases). The CDR3 reads CASSPYPGLAPSGEQFF. CDR3 DNA sequence: TGTGCCAGCAGCCCGTACCCTGGTCTAGCACCCTCGGGTGAGCAGTTCTTC.